The present entry profiles one T cell receptor beta chain with its context. The CDR3 has 18 residues. The V gene lost 1 base and the J gene lost 6 bases, with 21 bases spanning the gap. A library of TCRbeta sequences, prepared with unique molecular identifiers, was generated. TCRdb re-called the PCR reads through MiXCR, storing one row per CDR3 protein. The data hold 530,000 or so distinct CDR3 sequences, with around 27% observed a single time. The record originates from a study of T-cell reconstitution after alpha-beta-depleted transplantation in children. The sequencing used PBMCs, collected before TCRalphabeta/CD19-depleted stem cell transplant. The chain has TRBV12-3 or TRBV12-4 and TRBJ2-2; D possibly corresponds to TRBD1 (6 bases). The TCR sequence derives from a boy younger than two with Wiskott-Aldrich syndrome, due to receive a stem cell transplant. CDR3 sequence: CASSLDRAALAMPGELFF. Written as DNA, the CDR3 is TGTGCCAGCAGTTTAGACAGGGCGGCTTTGGCGATGCCCGGGGAGCTGTTTTTT.